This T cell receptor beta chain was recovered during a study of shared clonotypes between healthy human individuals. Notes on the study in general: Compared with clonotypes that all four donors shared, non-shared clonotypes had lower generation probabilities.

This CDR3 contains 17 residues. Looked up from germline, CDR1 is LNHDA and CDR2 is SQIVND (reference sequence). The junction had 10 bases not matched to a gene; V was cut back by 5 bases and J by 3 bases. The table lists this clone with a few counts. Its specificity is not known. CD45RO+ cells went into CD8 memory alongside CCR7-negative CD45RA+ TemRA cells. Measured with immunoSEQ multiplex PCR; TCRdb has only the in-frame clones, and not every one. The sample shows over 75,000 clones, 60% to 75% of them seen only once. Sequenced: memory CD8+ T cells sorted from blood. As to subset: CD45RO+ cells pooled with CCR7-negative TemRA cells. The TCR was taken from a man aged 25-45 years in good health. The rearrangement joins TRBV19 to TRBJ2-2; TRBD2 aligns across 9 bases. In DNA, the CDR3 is TGTGCCAGTAGTCGCACCCTAGCGGGGCCCTACACCGGGGAGCTGTTTTTT. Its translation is CASSRTLAGPYTGELFF.